This paragraph covers one TCR beta chain sequence. The antigen remains undetermined. This CDR3 has 14 residues. V lost 5 bases, J lost 5 bases, and 9 bases stayed unmatched. Germline V lookup: CDR1 SGHVS, CDR2 FNYEAQ. 60 Vbeta and 13 Jbeta primers were used in PCR. The table came from immunoSEQ multiplex PCR; TCRdb's copy has only in-frame clones and leaves some out. Of about 70,000 clones in the sample, about nine tenths were seen once. These data belong to a study of cytomegalovirus exposure and HLA in healthy donors. Study-level points and caveats: Later analysis placed DRB1 highest and HLA-C lowest in TCR association rates, which differed by HLA locus. Presence/absence analysis assumed near-uniform sequencing depth across donors.

This TCR was sampled from a woman in her twenties or thirties in good health and CMV-seronegative. Sequencing was performed on PBMCs. The chain employs TRBV7-6 and TRBJ2-7, with 7 bases aligning to TRBD2. CDR3: CASSPMGGVDEQYF. CDR3 sequence (DNA): TGTGCCAGCAGCCCCATGGGAGGGGTGGACGAGCAGTACTTC.